Presented here are 7 T cell receptor beta chains from one specimen sequenced in a study of regulatory T cells in long-lasting Graves disease. Sequencing libraries for TCR beta were prepared with iRepertoire HTBI primers and Arm-PCR of CDR3 regions. Each CDR3 protein is one row after TCRdb ran MiXCR on the multiplex PCR reads. The data show some 460,000 distinct CDR3 sequences, 16% seen once. The sample's time point: newly diagnosed GD, antithyroid drugs for less than 3 months. The TCR library was prepared using RNA isolated from PBMCs. These records were also assigned to another study, of T cells in Graves' hyperthyroidism and ophthalmopathy.

The sequenced sample was peripheral blood mononuclear cells (PBMCs), obtained at new diagnosis, from a patient treated with antithyroid drugs. These receptors all come from a man aged 35 to 55 with Graves disease.

The sample holds many counts of this clonotype. This chain links TRBV24-1 with TRBJ2-1; 7 bases are a match to TRBD1. V gave up 4 bases and J gave up 0 bases; unmatched junction bases: 5. Germline CDR1 KGHDR, CDR2 SFDVKD. The CDR3 consists of 16 residues. The CDR3 loop reads CATSDPTGSSYNEQFF. The DNA of the CDR3 is TGTGCCACCAGTGACCCGACAGGGAGCTCCTACAATGAGCAGTTCTTC.

This chain connects TRBV10-2 to TRBJ2-3, with 8 bases identical to TRBD2. This CDR3 is built from 15 residues. The junction had 10 bases not matched to a gene; V was cut back by 7 bases and J by 4 bases. Germline lookup yields CDR1 WSHSY and CDR2 SAAADI. CDR3 residues: CASTPDLTSADTQYF. The CDR3 nucleotides are TGCGCCAGCACCCCGGACCTGACTAGCGCAGATACGCAGTATTTT.

This clonotype was seen at least ten times. The DNA of the CDR3 is TGCGCCAGCAGCTTGGCCGATGGGACTTTCAATGAGCAGTTCTTC. Its translation is CASSLADGTFNEQFF. This chain joins TRBV5-1 and TRBJ2-1; TRBD2 is a possible D gene (6 bases). Per germline, CDR1 SGHRS and CDR2 YFSETQ. This CDR3 has 15 residues. The V gene lost 0 bases and the J gene lost 6 bases, with 13 bases spanning the gap. Full variable domain (rest looked up from reference TRBV5-1 and TRBJ2-1): KAGVTQTPRYLIKTRGQQVTLSCSPISGHRSVSWYQQTPGQGLQFLFEYFSETQRNKGNFPGRFSGRQFSNSRSEMNVSTLELGDSALYLCASSLADGTFNEQFFGPGTRLTVL.

The table lists this clonotype with many counts. The chain is built from TRBV28 and TRBJ1-6, with D tentatively TRBD1 (5 bases). Germline V gene sequence: CDR1 MDHEN, CDR2 SYDVKM. The CDR3 is 12 amino acids. Trimming took 7 bases from V and 8 from J, leaving 9 bases between them. The CDR3 DNA is TGTGCCAGCACCCTCAGGGATTCACCCCTCCACTTT. Its protein product is CASTLRDSPLHF. The entire variable domain, with the rest obtained from reference TRBV28 and TRBJ1-6, is as follows: DVKVTQSSRYLVKRTGEKVFLECVQDMDHENMFWYRQDPGLGLRLIYFSYDVKMKEKGDIPEGYSVSREKKERFSLILESASTNQTSMYLCASTLRDSPLHFGNGTRLTVT.

This clonotype was counted many times. The V gene is TRBV28, the J gene TRBJ2-2; D is uncertain. The germline V and J ends were trimmed by 6 bases and 1 base, with 6 bases remaining between them. The CDR3 loop spans 13 amino acids. Germline values: CDR1 MDHEN, CDR2 SYDVKM. CDR3 loop: CASSLKNTGELFF. CDR3 nucleotide sequence: TGTGCCAGCAGCCTAAAGAACACCGGGGAGCTGTTTTTT. Supplemented by reference TRBV28 and TRBJ2-2, the full variable domain reads DVKVTQSSRYLVKRTGEKVFLECVQDMDHENMFWYRQDPGLGLRLIYFSYDVKMKEKGDIPEGYSVSREKKERFSLILESASTNQTSMYLCASSLKNTGELFFGEGSRLTVL.

With respect to this clonotype: Since a much larger clone is just one base distant, this may be a read error. V gene TRBV24-1 combines with J gene TRBJ2-1; 8 bases agree with TRBD2. Germline V CDR1 and CDR2: KGHDR, SFDVKD. The length of the CDR3 is 16 residues. The CDR3 DNA sequence: TGTGCCACCAGTGATTCCCAAGCGGGAGTCTACAATGAGCAGTCCTTC. It encodes CATSDSQAGVYNEQSF.

Note on this clonotype: A much larger clone is a single base away; this may be a read error. The rearrangement uses TRBV6-9 and TRBJ2-7, with a weak D call TRBD1 (7 bases). V shed 3 bases and J shed 5 bases, with 20 bases lying between them. The germline V gene has CDR1 MNHGY and CDR2 SVAAGI. This CDR3 is built from 16 residues. The CDR3 loop reads CASSYTTGEGAHEQYF. The CDR3 DNA reads TGTGCCAGCAGTTACACCACGGGAGAGGGGGCGCACGAGCAGTACTTC.